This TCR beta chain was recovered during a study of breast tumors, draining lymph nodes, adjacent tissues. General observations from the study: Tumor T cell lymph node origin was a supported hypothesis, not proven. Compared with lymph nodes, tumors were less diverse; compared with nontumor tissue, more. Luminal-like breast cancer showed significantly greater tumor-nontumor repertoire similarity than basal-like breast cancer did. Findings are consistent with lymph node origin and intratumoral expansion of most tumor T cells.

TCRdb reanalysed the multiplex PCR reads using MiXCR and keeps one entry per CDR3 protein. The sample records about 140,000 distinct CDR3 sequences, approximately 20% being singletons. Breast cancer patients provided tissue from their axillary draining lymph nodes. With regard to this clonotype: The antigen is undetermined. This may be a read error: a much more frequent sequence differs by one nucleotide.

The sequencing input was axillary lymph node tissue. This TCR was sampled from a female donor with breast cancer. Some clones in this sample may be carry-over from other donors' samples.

CDR3 protein: CASRRGVGYTQHF. The CDR3 region has the DNA TGTGCCAGCAGGAGGGGGGTAGGATATACGCAGCATTTT. This rearrangement joins TRBV6-5 to TRBJ2-3, with a weak D call TRBD1 (6 bases). The better agreement between TRBJ1-5 and the DNA end casts doubt on the J call. The CDR3 runs to 13 residues. Looked up from germline, CDR1 is MNHEY and CDR2 is SVGAGI.